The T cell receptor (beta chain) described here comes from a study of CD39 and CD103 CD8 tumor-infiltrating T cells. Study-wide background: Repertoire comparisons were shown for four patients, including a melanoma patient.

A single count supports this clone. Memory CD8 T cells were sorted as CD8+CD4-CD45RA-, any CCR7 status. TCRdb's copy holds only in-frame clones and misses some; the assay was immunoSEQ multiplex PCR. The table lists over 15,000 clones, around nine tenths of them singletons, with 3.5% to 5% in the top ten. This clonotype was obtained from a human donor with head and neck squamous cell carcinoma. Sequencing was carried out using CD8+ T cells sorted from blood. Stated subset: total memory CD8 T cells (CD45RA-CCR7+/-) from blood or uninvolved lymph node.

CDR3 loop: CASSTTGIDYGYTF. CDR3 nucleotides: TGTGCCAGCAGCACAACAGGGATCGACTATGGCTACACCTTC. The chain recombines TRBV7-8 with TRBJ1-2, with D possibly being TRBD1 (6 bases). The CDR3 loop spans 14 amino acids. V was trimmed by 5 bases and J by 3 bases, leaving 13 bases between them. CDR1 and CDR2 (germline): SGHVS, FQNEAQ. Drawing the rest from reference TRBV7-8 and TRBJ1-2, the complete variable domain is GAGVSQSPRYKVAKRGQDVALRCDPISGHVSLFWYQQALGQGPEFLTYFQNEAQLDKSGLPSDRFFAERPEGSVSTLKIQRTQQEDSAVYLCASSTTGIDYGYTFGSGTRLTVV.